This TCR beta chain originates from a study of CD8 T cells in Susac syndrome. Study-level findings and limits: By the study's own acknowledgment, its TCR sequencing and HLA analysis included relatively few individuals.

As concerns this clonotype: Its antigen is still unknown.

This CDR3 has 13 amino acids. V lost 3 bases and J lost 5, with 12 bases in between. Looked up from germline, CDR1 is SGHNT and CDR2 is YYREEE (reference sequence). Random hexamers were used to reverse transcribe the RNA input (about 0.5 to 1 ug). Across 54 Vbeta and 13 Jbeta, TCR beta CDR3 was amplified with immunoSEQ multiplex PCR. In TCRdb, the immunoSEQ multiplex PCR reads were re-called with MiXCR into one record per CDR3 protein. The sample records 100,000 to 150,000 distinct CDR3 sequences, around 94% being singletons. High-throughput TCR beta sequencing covered peripheral CD8+ and CD4+ T cells.

This receptor was identified in a human donor in good health. Material for sequencing was CD4+ T cells from PBMCs. V gene TRBV5-4 combines with J gene TRBJ2-7, with D hard to call. CDR3 region: CASSWSGFHEQYF. The CDR3 coding sequence is TGTGCCAGCAGCTGGAGTGGGTTCCACGAGCAGTACTTC. Together with reference TRBV5-4 and TRBJ2-7, the CDR3 gives the full variable domain: ETGVTQSPTHLIKTRGQQVTLRCSSQSGHNTVSWYQQALGQGPQFIFQYYREEENGRGNFPPRFSGLQFPNYSSELNVNALELDDSALYLCASSWSGFHEQYFGPGTRLTVT.